This TCR beta chain was captured in a study of PD-L1 blockade in urothelial cancer. Whole-study context: In the mid-2010s, patients got going on atezolizumab, taking 1,200 mg intravenously every 3 weeks. At 6 weeks and at 3 weeks (second dose) after treatment start, blood was analyzed. Patients' prior chemotherapy regimens numbered 0 to 3.

From germline, CDR1 is SGDLS and CDR2 YYNGEE. Between the trimmed V and J ends, which lost 4 bases and 3 bases, there was a span of 13 bases. The length of the CDR3 is 15 residues. The diagnosis in patients was locally advanced or metastatic urothelial carcinoma. Produced via immunoSEQ multiplex PCR; TCRdb's table is partial and in-frame only. The sample holds about 50,000 clones, around nine tenths seen once. The sample in question was PBMCs, obtained around atezolizumab (anti-PD-L1) treatment. The origin of this receptor is a man in his 60s with urothelial cancer. The chain joins TRBV9 to TRBJ2-2, with D possibly matching TRBD1 (5 bases). CDR3 amino acids: CASSSTGRDTGELFF. For the CDR3, the DNA is TGTGCCAGCAGCTCCACAGGACGGGACACCGGGGAGCTGTTTTTT. Complete variable domain (other parts from reference TRBV9 and TRBJ2-2): DSGVTQTPKHLITATGQRVTLRCSPRSGDLSVYWYQQSLDQGLQFLIQYYNGEERAKGNILERFSAQQFPDLHSELNLSSLELGDSALYFCASSSTGRDTGELFFGEGSRLTVL.